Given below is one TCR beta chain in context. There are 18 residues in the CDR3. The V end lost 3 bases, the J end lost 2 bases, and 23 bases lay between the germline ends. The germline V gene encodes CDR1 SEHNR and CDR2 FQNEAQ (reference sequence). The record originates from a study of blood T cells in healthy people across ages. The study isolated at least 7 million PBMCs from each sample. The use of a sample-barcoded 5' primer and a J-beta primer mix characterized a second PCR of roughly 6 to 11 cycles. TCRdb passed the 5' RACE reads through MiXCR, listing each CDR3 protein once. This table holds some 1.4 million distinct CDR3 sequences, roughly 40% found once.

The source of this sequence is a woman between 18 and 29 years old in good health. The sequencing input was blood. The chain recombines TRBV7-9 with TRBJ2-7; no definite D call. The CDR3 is CASSLFLPGQSTTYEQYF. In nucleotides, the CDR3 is TGTGCCAGCAGCTTGTTTCTCCCCGGGCAGTCAACTACCTACGAGCAGTACTTC.